These 6 T cell receptor beta chains came from one sample sequenced in a study of T-cell reconstitution after alpha-beta-depleted transplantation in children. Unique molecular identifiers were incorporated when the TCRbeta library was constructed. TCRdb reanalysed the PCR reads using MiXCR and keeps one entry per CDR3 protein. The sample contains about 510,000 distinct CDR3 sequences, roughly 11% of which appear only once. The sample consisted of PBMCs, mostly from graft donor cells, taken 180 days after TCRalphabeta/CD19-depleted stem cell transplant. The source of these receptors is a female patient aged 2-15 years who had a stem cell transplant for aplastic anemia, so the T cells may come from the graft donor.

The rearrangement joins TRBV7-6 to TRBJ1-2; tentative D call: TRBD1 (5 bases). The germline V and J ends were trimmed by 4 bases and 6 bases, with 15 bases remaining between them. This CDR3 has 14 amino acids. Germline assignment: CDR1 SGHVS and CDR2 FNYEAQ. The CDR3 reads CASSSDGALDGYTF. In nucleotides, the CDR3 is TGTGCCAGCAGCTCCGACGGGGCGCTGGATGGCTACACCTTC.

This clonotype was recorded a few times. This rearrangement joins TRBV28 to TRBJ1-6; D is possibly TRBD1 (6 bases). The CDR3 is made up of 17 amino acids. The germline gives CDR1 MDHEN, CDR2 SYDVKM. With 4 bases removed from V and 0 bases from J, the gap between germline ends came to 13 bases. The CDR3 region is CASSSLQGSSYNSPLHF. Written as DNA, the CDR3 is TGTGCCAGCAGTTCCCTCCAGGGGAGCTCCTATAATTCACCCCTCCACTTT.

This rearrangement joins TRBV19 to TRBJ2-2; D call uncertain. The CDR3 runs to 15 residues. V lost 4 bases and J 0 bases, leaving 9 bases between the germline ends. CDR1 and CDR2 (germline): LNHDA, SQIVND (reference sequence). The CDR3 DNA reads as TGTGCCAGTAGTAGATGGTCCCCGAACACCGGGGAGCTGTTTTTT. It codes for CASSRWSPNTGELFF.

The chain combines TRBV7-8 with TRBJ1-3, with D possibly matching TRBD1 (5 bases). Trimming pared 5 bases from V and 0 bases from J, leaving 14 bases between. The CDR3 extends over 16 amino acids. CDR1 SGHVS and CDR2 FQNEAQ come from the germline V gene. This CDR3 reads CASSPPRVYSGNTIYF. The CDR3 coding sequence is TGTGCCAGCAGCCCCCCCAGGGTTTACTCTGGAAACACCATATATTTT. The complete variable domain, with remaining parts taken from reference TRBV7-8 and TRBJ1-3, reads GAGVSQSPRYKVAKRGQDVALRCDPISGHVSLFWYQQALGQGPEFLTYFQNEAQLDKSGLPSDRFFAERPEGSVSTLKIQRTQQEDSAVYLCASSPPRVYSGNTIYFGEGSWLTVV.

This chain joins TRBV10-3 and TRBJ2-1; 8 nucleotides align to TRBD2. Trimming cost V 0 bases and J 8 bases; bases outside gene matches: 9. Per the germline V gene, CDR1 is ENHRY and CDR2 is SYGVKD. The length of the CDR3 is 16 residues. CDR3 DNA sequence: TGTGCCATCAGTGAGTCTCGGAGCGGGAGCTCCGATGAGCAGTTCTTC. It codes for CAISESRSGSSDEQFF.

This clonotype has a handful of counts. The rearrangement uses TRBV7-2 and TRBJ2-1; D not resolved. Germline V gene sequence: CDR1 SGHTA, CDR2 FQGNSA. Trimming left V 5 bases short and J 6 bases short, with 14 bases between. This CDR3 region has 14 residues. The CDR3 DNA reads as TGTGCCAGCAGCGAAACTAATTACGGCAATGAGCAGTTCTTC. This translates into CASSETNYGNEQFF.